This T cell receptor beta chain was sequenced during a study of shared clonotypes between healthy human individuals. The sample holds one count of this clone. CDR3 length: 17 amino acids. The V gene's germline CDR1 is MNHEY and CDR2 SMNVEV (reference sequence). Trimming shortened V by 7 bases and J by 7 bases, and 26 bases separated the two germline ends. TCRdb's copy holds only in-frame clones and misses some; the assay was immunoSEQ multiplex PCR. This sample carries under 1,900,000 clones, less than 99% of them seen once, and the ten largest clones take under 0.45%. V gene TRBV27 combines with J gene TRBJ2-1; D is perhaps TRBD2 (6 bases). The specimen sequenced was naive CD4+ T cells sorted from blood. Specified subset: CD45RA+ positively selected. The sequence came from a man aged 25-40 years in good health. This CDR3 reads CASISSLLRLGLNEQFF. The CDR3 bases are TGTGCCAGCATCTCTTCGCTACTACGTTTGGGACTGAATGAGCAGTTCTTC.